Presented here are 8 T cell receptor beta chains from one specimen sequenced in a study of T cell responses to AZD1222 COVID-19 vaccine. Data came from immunoSEQ multiplex PCR; TCRdb stores just in-frame clones and leaves some out. The sample shows 100,000 to 140,000 clones, approximately 90% of them seen only once. Sequenced material: peripheral blood, taken on day 0 of AZD1222 vaccination. Source of these receptors: an adult in good health.

This clone turned up a few times. V and J are TRBV15 and TRBJ2-3; 9 positions match TRBD2. CDR1 is LNHNV and CDR2 is YYDKDF in the germline V gene (reference sequence). This CDR3 is built from 15 residues. The V segment lost 5 bases and the J segment 1 base; nucleotides outside the gene matches: 4. Written as DNA, the CDR3 is TGTGCCACCAGCCCTAAGCGGGGGGGCACAGATACGCAGTATTTT. Residues: CATSPKRGGTDTQYF.

The gene calls are TRBV10-3 and TRBJ2-7; TRBD2 matches at 7 bases. Trimming cost V 3 bases and J 3 bases; bases outside gene matches: 5. Germline V CDR1 and CDR2: ENHRY, SYGVKD. The CDR3 spans 14 residues. DNA of the CDR3: TGTGCCATCAGTGACAGTGGGACTAACTACGAGCAGTACTTC. Encoded protein: CAISDSGTNYEQYF.

The chain uses TRBV11-3 and TRBJ2-3; D uncertain. The CDR3 is made up of 12 amino acids. The ends were cut back, 2 bases at V and 5 bases at J, with 5 bases in the middle. Germline V lookup: CDR1 SGHNT, CDR2 YENEEA. CDR3 nucleotides: TGTGCCAGCAGCTTACAGCAAGATACGCAGTATTTT. This translates into CASSLQQDTQYF.

CDR3: CASSIRVALGEKLFF. CDR3 bases: TGTGCCAGCAGTATTAGGGTGGCGCTAGGAGAAAAACTGTTTTTT. The V gene is TRBV6-5, the J gene TRBJ1-4; D call uncertain. The germline V gene encodes CDR1 MNHEY and CDR2 SVGAGI. This CDR3 has 15 residues. V was cut by 5 bases and J by 8 bases, with 18 bases left in between.

V and J are TRBV7-2 and TRBJ2-3; TRBD1 might be the D (6 bases). Germline V lookup: CDR1 SGHTA, CDR2 FQGNSA. V was pared by 1 base and J by 4 bases, with 6 bases between. This CDR3 has 13 amino acids. In DNA, the CDR3 is TGTGCCAGCAGCTTAGGACAGGCAGATACGCAGTATTTT. It is translated as CASSLGQADTQYF.

To note about this clone: With a far larger clone one base away, a read error is the likely cause. The sample has other DNA sequences that encode this CDR3 too. The rearrangement uses TRBV7-8 and TRBJ1-1, with D maybe TRBD1 (5 bases). Germline V lookup: CDR1 SGHVS, CDR2 FQNEAQ. V was cut by 3 bases and J by 1 base, with 6 bases left in between. The CDR3 consists of 13 residues. The chain's CDR3 is CASSFGGNTEAFF. As DNA, the CDR3 is TGTGCCAGCAGCTTCGGGGGGAACACTGAAGCTTTCTTT.

The rearrangement links TRBV25-1 to TRBJ1-6, with 8 bases lining up with TRBD1. There are 14 residues in the CDR3. Germline assignment: CDR1 MGHDK and CDR2 SYGVNS. Trimming removed 6 bases from V and 8 bases from J; junction bases left unmatched: 6. CDR3 amino acids: CASRGQGADSPLHF. The CDR3 nucleotides are TGTGCCAGCAGGGGGCAGGGGGCGGATTCACCCCTCCACTTT.

The J gene is TRBJ1-3, the V gene TRBV28; 11 bases agree with TRBD1. CDR1 is MDHEN and CDR2 is SYDVKM in the germline V gene. The CDR3 is made up of 14 amino acids. Trimming cost V 6 bases and J 12 bases; bases outside gene matches: 10. The CDR3: CASSPVDRGRGIYF. The CDR3 DNA reads TGTGCCAGCAGCCCGGTGGACAGGGGGCGAGGCATATATTTT.